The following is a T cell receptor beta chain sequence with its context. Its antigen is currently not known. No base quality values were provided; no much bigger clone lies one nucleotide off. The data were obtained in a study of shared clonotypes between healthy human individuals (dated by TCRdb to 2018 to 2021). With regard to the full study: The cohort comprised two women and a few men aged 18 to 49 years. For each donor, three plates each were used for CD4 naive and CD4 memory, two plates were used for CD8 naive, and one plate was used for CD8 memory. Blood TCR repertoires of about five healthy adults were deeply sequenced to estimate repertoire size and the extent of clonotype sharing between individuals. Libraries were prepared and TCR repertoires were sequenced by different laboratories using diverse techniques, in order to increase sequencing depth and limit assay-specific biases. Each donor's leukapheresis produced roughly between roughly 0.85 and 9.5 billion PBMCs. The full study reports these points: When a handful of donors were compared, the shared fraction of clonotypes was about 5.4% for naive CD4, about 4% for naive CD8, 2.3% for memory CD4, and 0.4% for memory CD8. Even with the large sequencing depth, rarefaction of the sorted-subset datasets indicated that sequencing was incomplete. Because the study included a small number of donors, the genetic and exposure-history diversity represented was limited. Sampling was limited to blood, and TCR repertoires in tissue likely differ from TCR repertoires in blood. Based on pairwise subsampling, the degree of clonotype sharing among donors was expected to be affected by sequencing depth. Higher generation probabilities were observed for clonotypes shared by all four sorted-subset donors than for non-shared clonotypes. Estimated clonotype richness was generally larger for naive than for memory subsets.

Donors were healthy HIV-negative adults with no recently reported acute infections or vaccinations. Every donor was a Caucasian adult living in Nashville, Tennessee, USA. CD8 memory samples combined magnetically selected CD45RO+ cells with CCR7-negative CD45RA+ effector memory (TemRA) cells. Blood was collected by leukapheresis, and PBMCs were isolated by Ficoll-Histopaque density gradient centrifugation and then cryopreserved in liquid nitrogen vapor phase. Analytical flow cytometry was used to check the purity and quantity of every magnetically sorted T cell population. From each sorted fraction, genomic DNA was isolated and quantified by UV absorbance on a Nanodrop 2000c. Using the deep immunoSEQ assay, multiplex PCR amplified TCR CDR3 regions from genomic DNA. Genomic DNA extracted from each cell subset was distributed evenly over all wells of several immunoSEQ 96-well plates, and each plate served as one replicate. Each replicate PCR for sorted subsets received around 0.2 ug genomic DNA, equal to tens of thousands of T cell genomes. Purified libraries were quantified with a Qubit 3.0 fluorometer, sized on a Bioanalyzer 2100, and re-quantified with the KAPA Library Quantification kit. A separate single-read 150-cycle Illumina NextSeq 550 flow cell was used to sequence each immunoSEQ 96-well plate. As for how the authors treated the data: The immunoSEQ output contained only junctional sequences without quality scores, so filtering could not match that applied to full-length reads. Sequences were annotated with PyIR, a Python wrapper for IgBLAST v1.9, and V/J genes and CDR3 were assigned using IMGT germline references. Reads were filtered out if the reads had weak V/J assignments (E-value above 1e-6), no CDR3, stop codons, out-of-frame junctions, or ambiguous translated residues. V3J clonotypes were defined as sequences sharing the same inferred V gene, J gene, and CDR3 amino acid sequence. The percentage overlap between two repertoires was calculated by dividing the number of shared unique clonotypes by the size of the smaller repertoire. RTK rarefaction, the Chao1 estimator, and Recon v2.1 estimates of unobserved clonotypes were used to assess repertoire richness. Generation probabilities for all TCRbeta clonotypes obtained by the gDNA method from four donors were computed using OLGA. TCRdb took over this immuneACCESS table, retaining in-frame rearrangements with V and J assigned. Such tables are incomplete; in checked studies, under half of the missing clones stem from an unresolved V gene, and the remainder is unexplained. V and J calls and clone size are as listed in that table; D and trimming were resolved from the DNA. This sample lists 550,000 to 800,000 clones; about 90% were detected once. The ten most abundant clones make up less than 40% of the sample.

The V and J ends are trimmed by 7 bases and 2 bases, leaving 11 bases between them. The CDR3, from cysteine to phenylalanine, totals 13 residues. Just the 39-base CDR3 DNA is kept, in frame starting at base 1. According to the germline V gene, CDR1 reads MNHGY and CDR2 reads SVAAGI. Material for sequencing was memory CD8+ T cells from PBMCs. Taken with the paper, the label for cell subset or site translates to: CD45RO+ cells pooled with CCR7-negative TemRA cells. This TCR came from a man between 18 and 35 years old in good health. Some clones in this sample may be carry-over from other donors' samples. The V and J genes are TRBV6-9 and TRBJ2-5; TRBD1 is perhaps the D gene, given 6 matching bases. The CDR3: CASTTGFQETQYF. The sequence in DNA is TGTGCCAGCACTACAGGGTTTCAAGAGACCCAGTACTTC.